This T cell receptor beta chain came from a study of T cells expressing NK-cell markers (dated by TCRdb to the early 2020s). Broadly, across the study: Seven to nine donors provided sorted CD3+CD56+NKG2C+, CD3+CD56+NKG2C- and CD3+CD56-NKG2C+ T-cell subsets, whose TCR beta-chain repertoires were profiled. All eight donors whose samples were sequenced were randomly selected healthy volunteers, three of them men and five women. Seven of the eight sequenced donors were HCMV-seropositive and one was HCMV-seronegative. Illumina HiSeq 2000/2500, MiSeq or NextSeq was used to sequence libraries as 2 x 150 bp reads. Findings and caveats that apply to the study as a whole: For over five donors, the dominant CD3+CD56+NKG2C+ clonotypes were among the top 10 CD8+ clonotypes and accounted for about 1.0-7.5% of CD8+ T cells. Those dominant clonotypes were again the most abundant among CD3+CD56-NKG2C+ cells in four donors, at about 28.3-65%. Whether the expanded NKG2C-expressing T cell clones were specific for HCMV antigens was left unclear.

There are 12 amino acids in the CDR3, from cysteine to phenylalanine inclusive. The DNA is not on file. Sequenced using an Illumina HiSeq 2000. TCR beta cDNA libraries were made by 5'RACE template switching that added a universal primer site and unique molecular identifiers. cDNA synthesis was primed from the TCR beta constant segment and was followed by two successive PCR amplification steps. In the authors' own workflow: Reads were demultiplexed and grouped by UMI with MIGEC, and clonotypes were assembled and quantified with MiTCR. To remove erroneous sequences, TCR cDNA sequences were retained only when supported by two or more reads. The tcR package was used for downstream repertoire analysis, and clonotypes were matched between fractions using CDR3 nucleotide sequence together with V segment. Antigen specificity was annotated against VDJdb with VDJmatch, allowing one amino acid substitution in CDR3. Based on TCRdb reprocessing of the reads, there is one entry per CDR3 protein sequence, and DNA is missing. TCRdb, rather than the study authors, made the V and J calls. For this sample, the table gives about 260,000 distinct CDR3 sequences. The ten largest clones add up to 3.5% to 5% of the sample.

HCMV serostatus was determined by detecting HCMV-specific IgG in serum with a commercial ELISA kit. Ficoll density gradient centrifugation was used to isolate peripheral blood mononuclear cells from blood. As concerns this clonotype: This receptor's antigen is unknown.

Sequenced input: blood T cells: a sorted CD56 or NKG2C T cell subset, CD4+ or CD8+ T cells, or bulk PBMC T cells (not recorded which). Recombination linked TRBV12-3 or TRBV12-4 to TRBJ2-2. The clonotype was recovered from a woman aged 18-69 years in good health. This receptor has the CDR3 CASRIVSGELFF.